The next 6 T cell receptor beta chains were all read from a single sample in a study of cytomegalovirus exposure and HLA in healthy donors. 60 Vbeta and 13 Jbeta primers were used in PCR. This table comes from immunoSEQ multiplex PCR, and its TCRdb copy is limited to in-frame clones, with some not included. The sample consists of 200,000 or so clones, 80% to 85% of them appearing once. The sample consisted of PBMCs. The receptors here all came from a boy aged 2 to 10 in good health and CMV-seronegative.

This clone was counted a single time. The chain employs TRBV27 and TRBJ2-3; 7 bases map to TRBD2. This CDR3 has 15 amino acids. From germline, CDR1 is MNHEY and CDR2 SMNVEV (reference sequence). V gave up 4 bases and J gave up 1 base; unmatched junction bases: 5. CDR3 amino acids: CASSSTSSGTDTQYF. DNA for the CDR3: TGTGCCAGCAGTTCGACTAGCTCGGGCACAGATACGCAGTATTTT.

This clone has just one count. V and J are TRBV9 and TRBJ1-2; TRBD1 aligns across 10 bases. After removal of 4 bases from V and 4 bases from J, the junction contained 13 bases not matched to a gene. The CDR3 totals 17 residues. The germline V gene encodes CDR1 SGDLS and CDR2 YYNGEE. The CDR3 nucleotides read TGTGCCAGCAGCCCGGGGGGAGGACAGGGGGGAGTCTATGGCTACACCTTC. Amino acids: CASSPGGGQGGVYGYTF.

This chain links TRBV30 with TRBJ1-1; D gene unclear. This CDR3 comprises 12 residues. The V gene's germline CDR1 is GTSNPN and CDR2 SVGIG (reference sequence). DNA for the CDR3: TGTGCGATGGCAGGTCAGAACACTGAAGCTTTCTTT. This sequence encodes CAMAGQNTEAFF.

This chain uses TRBV30 with TRBJ1-1; TRBD1 agrees at 9 bases. CDR1 and CDR2 from the germline V gene are GTSNPN and SVGIG (reference sequence). J was trimmed by 6 bases and V by 2 bases; bases with no gene match: 10. The CDR3 has 15 residues. For the CDR3, the DNA is TGTGCCTGGAGTAGGGGCGGGACAGGGATATCTGAAGCTTTCTTT. Its protein is CAWSRGGTGISEAFF.

The J gene is TRBJ2-3, the V gene TRBV6-4; TRBD2 matches 7 bases. Looked up from germline, CDR1 is MRHNA and CDR2 is SNTAGT. V shed 3 bases, J shed 2 bases, and the junction held 5 bases outside the gene matches. The CDR3 contains 15 residues. The CDR3 protein is CASSEASGDTDTQYF. CDR3 DNA sequence: TGTGCCAGCAGTGAGGCCAGCGGGGACACAGATACGCAGTATTTT.

This clone was detected once. The chain joins TRBV6-1 to TRBJ2-7; 10 nucleotides line up with TRBD1. Trimming removed 8 bases from V and 9 bases from J; junction bases left unmatched: 13. This CDR3 comprises 14 residues. Germline CDR1 and CDR2: MNHNS and SASEGT. This CDR3 is CASGPGQGNRGQYF. The CDR3 DNA is TGTGCCAGCGGGCCGGGACAGGGGAATCGCGGGCAGTACTTC.